The rows below give T cell receptor beta chains drawn from one sample of a study of T cells expressing NK-cell markers. Reanalyzing the 5' RACE reads, TCRdb keeps one entry per CDR3 protein, without DNA. The ten top clones account for under 20%, within a sample of roughly 120,000 distinct CDR3 sequences. The sample taken for sequencing was blood T cells: a sorted CD56 or NKG2C T cell subset, CD4+ or CD8+ T cells, or bulk PBMC T cells (not recorded which). The source is a woman aged 18-69 years in good health. Both conserved end residues are part of each CDR3.

TRBJ2-7	TRBV28	CASSPRPTYEQYF
TRBJ1-4	TRBV4-3	CASSHPGQGNEKLFF
TRBJ2-7	TRBV27	CASSPLTGGAYEQYF
TRBJ2-1	TRBV15	CATSPPSPSAYNEQFF
TRBJ2-1	TRBV19	CASSTRGGSYNEQFF
TRBJ2-7	TRBV7-3	CASSPDRHISYEQYF
TRBJ1-3	TRBV4-3	CASSQALDLSGNTIYF
TRBJ1-1	TRBV3-1	CASSQALSRRGTEAFF
TRBJ2-1	TRBV7-2	CASSLTSGSVEQFF
TRBJ1-3	TRBV3-1	CASSLTGGENTIYF
TRBJ2-1	TRBV6-2/TRBV6-3	CASSYPNNEQFF
TRBJ2-7	TRBV7-9	CASSSPLAGTANEQYF
TRBJ2-7	TRBV6-5	CASSYGGSEQYF
TRBJ1-2	TRBV29-1	CSVDIRDQGYGYTF
TRBJ1-2	TRBV19	CASSIESRVYGYTF
TRBJ2-1	TRBV20-1	CSAPGTRAYNEQFF
TRBJ2-5	TRBV4-2	CASSQEESSGYQETQYF
TRBJ1-4	TRBV6-2/TRBV6-3	CASSPPHRFDETNEKLFF
TRBJ2-5	TRBV28	CASSRVGHQKETQYF
TRBJ2-1	TRBV9	CASSQGLAGAQEQFF
TRBJ1-1	TRBV13	CASSPGTGGNTEAFF
TRBJ2-5	TRBV20-1	CSARVSPGLAGGVASFQETQYF
TRBJ2-2	TRBV3-1	CASSRTTLDTGELFF
TRBJ2-2	TRBV12-3/TRBV12-4	CATDTGVRNTGELFF
TRBJ1-6	TRBV28	CASSRLDRGDISPLHF
TRBJ2-1	TRBV6-6	CASSLDSNEQFF
TRBJ2-3	TRBV20-1	CSARAYGTSGLTSTDTQYF
TRBJ1-6	TRBV7-9	CASSLGQGSSPLHF
TRBJ2-3	TRBV6-5	CASSYSMWGSSTDTQYF
TRBJ2-1	TRBV20-1	CSARDQAVVLNEQFF
TRBJ1-5	TRBV29-1	CSVESGSNQPQHF
TRBJ2-1	TRBV3-1	CASSQDRGGSYNEQFF
TRBJ1-2	TRBV20-1	CSAGDREDGYTF
TRBJ2-2	TRBV6-2/TRBV6-3	CASRLTLTGGDYTGELFF
TRBJ2-7	TRBV9	CASSTGTRNSYEQYF
TRBJ2-1	TRBV12-3/TRBV12-4	CASSPLGRDAEQFF
TRBJ2-1	TRBV11-1	CASSLVASGSYNEQFF
TRBJ1-5	TRBV2	CASRAGQGRQPQHF
TRBJ2-3	TRBV9	CASSVDGSSTDTQYF
TRBJ2-5	TRBV18	CASSPNSTGGQETQDF
TRBJ2-1	TRBV7-2	CASSWGLGGSF
TRBJ1-4	TRBV5-1	CASRTDPTNEKLFF